These 9 T cell receptor beta chains came from one sample sequenced in a study of beta chain features in type 1 diabetes. Study-wide points: Moderate but significant shortening of TCRB CDR3s was recorded in all four CD4+ subsets from Type 1 diabetes patients.

These receptors lack a known antigen. Every isolated RNA sample was fully reverse transcribed, so sequencing captured expressed TCRB transcripts. Some clones are missing from TCRdb's copy, which holds only in-frame ones; the method was immunoSEQ multiplex PCR. This repertoire shows under 850,000 clones, around an eighth found once; its top ten account for about 0.02%. Input material: naive CD4+ T cells from blood. The receptors shown here come from a man between 18 and 35 years old with type 1 diabetes.

This clone was counted a few times. This chain joins TRBV19 and TRBJ2-1; 8 bases match TRBD1. Trimming cost V 1 base and J 6 bases; bases outside gene matches: 5. This CDR3 contains 15 residues. Per germline, CDR1 LNHDA and CDR2 SQIVND (reference sequence). CDR3 in DNA: TGTGCCAGTAGTATAGGGACAGGGTCTCGCAATGAGCAGTTCTTC. Translation: CASSIGTGSRNEQFF.

V usage is TRBV11-2 and J usage is TRBJ2-7, with no clear D. V was trimmed by 3 bases and J by 0 bases, leaving 3 bases between them. This CDR3 comprises 12 residues. CDR1 SGHAT and CDR2 FQNNGV come from the germline V gene. The CDR3 DNA reads TGTGCCAGCAGCTTCAGCTCCTACGAGCAGTACTTC. Encoded protein: CASSFSSYEQYF.

This clone turned up a few times. The same CDR3 also results from other DNA sequences found in this sample. This chain joins TRBV18 and TRBJ1-2; D gene unclear. The germline V gene encodes CDR1 KGHSH and CDR2 LQKENI. V lost 3 bases to trimming and J lost 2 bases, with 7 bases between them. This CDR3 contains 13 residues. The CDR3, as DNA: TGTGCCAGCTCACCCGGGGAGAACTATGGCTACACCTTC. It specifies CASSPGENYGYTF. Full variable domain (rest looked up from reference TRBV18 and TRBJ1-2): NAGVMQNPRHLVRRRGQEARLRCSPMKGHSHVYWYRQLPEEGLKFMVYLQKENIIDESGMPKERFSAEFPKEGPSILRIQQVVRGDSAAYFCASSPGENYGYTFGSGTRLTVV.

This clone was recorded a few times. The CDR3 sequence: CASSSGRTAVNTEAFF. The CDR3 DNA reads as TGTGCCAGCAGTTCGGGGAGGACGGCCGTGAACACTGAAGCTTTCTTT. This chain uses TRBV28 with TRBJ1-1, with unresolved D. V was pared by 4 bases and J by 0 bases, with 15 bases between. The CDR3 is 16 amino acids. Per the germline V gene, CDR1 is MDHEN and CDR2 is SYDVKM.

This clone showed up just a few times. This chain uses TRBV5-6 with TRBJ1-6, with D perhaps TRBD1 (6 bases). Germline V gene sequence: CDR1 SGHDT, CDR2 YYEEEE. CDR3 length equals 14 residues. V was shortened by 4 bases and J by 14 bases, with 19 bases between the two germline ends. This CDR3 is CASSRDTLGVALHF. The DNA for the CDR3 is TGTGCCAGCAGCCGGGACACCCTAGGGGTGGCCCTCCACTTT. Full variable domain (remainder filled in from reference TRBV5-6 and TRBJ1-6): DAGVTQSPTHLIKTRGQQVTLRCSPKSGHDTVSWYQQALGQGPQFIFQYYEEEERQRGNFPDRFSGHQFPNYSSELNVNALLLGDSALYLCASSRDTLGVALHFGNGTRLTVT.

This sequence joins TRBV2 and TRBJ1-4; 7 nucleotides align to TRBD1. Germline V gives CDR1 SNHLY, CDR2 FYNNEI. Trimming took 2 bases from V and 8 from J; bases not matched to a gene: 8. This CDR3 region has 15 residues. CDR3 coding DNA: TGTGCCAGCAGTGAACTCGACAGGGTAGGGGAAAAACTGTTTTTT. Residues: CASSELDRVGEKLFF.

The rearrangement links TRBV9 to TRBJ2-1; no clear D gene. Trimming removed 1 base at V and 0 bases at J, with 8 bases between. The CDR3 runs 15 residues. Germline CDR1 SGDLS, CDR2 YYNGEE. The CDR3 loop reads CASSVNGRSYNEQFF. The DNA of the CDR3 is TGTGCCAGCAGCGTAAATGGTCGCTCCTACAATGAGCAGTTCTTC.

This CDR3 is CASSRTGVYEQYF. In DNA form, the CDR3 reads TGTGCCAGCTCACGGACAGGGGTCTACGAGCAGTACTTC. This rearrangement joins TRBV18 to TRBJ2-7; 9 bases line up with TRBD1. The CDR3 length is 13 residues. Germline CDR1 and CDR2: KGHSH and LQKENI. Trimming removed 4 bases from V and 3 bases from J; junction bases left unmatched: 1.

In this sample, this clone turned up a few times. The chain is built from TRBV28 and TRBJ1-2; the D is unclear. Germline lookup yields CDR1 MDHEN and CDR2 SYDVKM. The CDR3 runs 14 residues. V was clipped by 1 base and J by 4 bases, with 10 bases between them. DNA of the CDR3: TGTGCCAGCAGTTTATCCGTAGGTCTCTATGGCTACACCTTC. Translated: CASSLSVGLYGYTF.